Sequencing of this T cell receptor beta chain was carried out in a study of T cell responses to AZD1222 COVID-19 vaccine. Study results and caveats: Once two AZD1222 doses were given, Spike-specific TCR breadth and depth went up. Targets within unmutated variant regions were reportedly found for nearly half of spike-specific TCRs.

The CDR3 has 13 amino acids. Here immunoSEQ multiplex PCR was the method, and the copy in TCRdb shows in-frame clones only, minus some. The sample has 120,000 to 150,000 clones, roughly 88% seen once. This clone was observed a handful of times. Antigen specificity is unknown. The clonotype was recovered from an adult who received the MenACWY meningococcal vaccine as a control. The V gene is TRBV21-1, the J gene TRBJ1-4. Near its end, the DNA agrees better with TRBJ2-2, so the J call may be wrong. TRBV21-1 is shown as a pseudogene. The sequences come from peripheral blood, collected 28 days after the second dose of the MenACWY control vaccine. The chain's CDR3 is CASSQKISRELFF. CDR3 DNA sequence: TGTGCCAGCAGCCAAAAGATCTCAAGGGAGCTGTTTTTT.